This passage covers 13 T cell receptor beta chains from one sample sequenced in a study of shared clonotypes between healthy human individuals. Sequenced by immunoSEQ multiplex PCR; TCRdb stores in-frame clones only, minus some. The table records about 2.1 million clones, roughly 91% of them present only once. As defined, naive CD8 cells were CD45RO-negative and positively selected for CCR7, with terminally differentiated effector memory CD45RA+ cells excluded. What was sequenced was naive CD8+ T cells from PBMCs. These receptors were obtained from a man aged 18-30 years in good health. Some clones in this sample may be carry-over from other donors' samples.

Here the CDR3 reads CASSAGLAGIYEQYF. CDR3 DNA: TGTGCCAGCAGCGCGGGACTAGCGGGGATATACGAGCAGTACTTC. The V call is TRBV14, the J call TRBJ2-7; 13 nucleotides match TRBD2. Germline loops: CDR1 SGHDN, CDR2 FVKESK. Trimming at V came to 5 bases and at J to 4 bases, leaving 5 bases not matched to a gene. There are 15 residues in the CDR3.

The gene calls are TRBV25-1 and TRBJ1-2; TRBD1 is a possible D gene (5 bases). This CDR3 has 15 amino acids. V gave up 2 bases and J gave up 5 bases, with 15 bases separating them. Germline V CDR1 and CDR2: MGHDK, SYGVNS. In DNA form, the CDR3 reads TGTGCCAGCAGTGAACTCCAAGGGACGGATTATGGCTACACCTTC. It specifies CASSELQGTDYGYTF.

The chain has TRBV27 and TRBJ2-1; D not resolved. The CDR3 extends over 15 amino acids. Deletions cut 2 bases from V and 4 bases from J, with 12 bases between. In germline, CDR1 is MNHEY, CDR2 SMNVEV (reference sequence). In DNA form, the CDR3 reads TGTGCCAGCAGTTTAGCTATGGCAGGATACAATGAGCAGTTCTTC. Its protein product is CASSLAMAGYNEQFF.

The CDR3 protein is CASSLRWQGGTEAFF. In DNA form, the CDR3 reads TGTGCCAGCAGTTTAAGGTGGCAGGGCGGCACTGAAGCTTTCTTT. The chain is built from TRBV27 and TRBJ1-1; possible D gene TRBD1, 5 bases. Germline V gives CDR1 MNHEY, CDR2 SMNVEV (reference sequence). This CDR3 spans 15 amino acids. With 2 bases removed from V and 4 bases from J, the gap between germline ends came to 14 bases.

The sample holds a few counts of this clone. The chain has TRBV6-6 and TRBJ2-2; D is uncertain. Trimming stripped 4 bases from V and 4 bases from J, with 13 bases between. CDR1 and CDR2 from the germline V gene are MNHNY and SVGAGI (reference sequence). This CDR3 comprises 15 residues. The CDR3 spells CASSSLWSVTGELFF. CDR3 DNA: TGTGCCAGCAGTTCGCTCTGGTCGGTCACCGGGGAGCTGTTTTTT.

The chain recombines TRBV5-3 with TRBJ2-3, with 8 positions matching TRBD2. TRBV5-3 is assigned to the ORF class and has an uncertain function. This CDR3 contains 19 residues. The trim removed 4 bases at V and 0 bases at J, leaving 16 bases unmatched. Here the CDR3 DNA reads TGTGCCAGAAGCACCGAGACTAGCGCCTTTATTCCTAGCACAGATACGCAGTATTTT. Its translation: CARSTETSAFIPSTDTQYF.

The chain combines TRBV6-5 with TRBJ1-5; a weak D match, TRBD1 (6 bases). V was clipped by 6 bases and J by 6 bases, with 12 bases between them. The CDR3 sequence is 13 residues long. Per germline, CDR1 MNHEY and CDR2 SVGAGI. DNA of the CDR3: TGTGCCAGCAGACCCGCAGGGGTTCAGCCCCAGCATTTT. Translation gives CASRPAGVQPQHF.

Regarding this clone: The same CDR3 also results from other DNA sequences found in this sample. The chain's CDR3 is CASSPGTSGIYNEQFF. In DNA form, the CDR3 reads TGTGCCAGCTCACCGGGGACTAGCGGGATCTACAATGAGCAGTTCTTC. The chain has TRBV18 and TRBJ2-1, with 13 bases matching TRBD2. Germline lookup yields CDR1 KGHSH and CDR2 LQKENI. V lost 3 bases and J lost 3; bases outside the gene matches: 2. The CDR3 runs 16 residues.

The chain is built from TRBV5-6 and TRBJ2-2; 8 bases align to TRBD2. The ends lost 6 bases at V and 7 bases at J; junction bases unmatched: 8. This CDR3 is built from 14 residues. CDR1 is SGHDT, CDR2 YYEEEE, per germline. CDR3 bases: TGTGCCAGCATAAGCGGGAGCGCGGACGGGGAGCTGTTTTTT. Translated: CASISGSADGELFF.

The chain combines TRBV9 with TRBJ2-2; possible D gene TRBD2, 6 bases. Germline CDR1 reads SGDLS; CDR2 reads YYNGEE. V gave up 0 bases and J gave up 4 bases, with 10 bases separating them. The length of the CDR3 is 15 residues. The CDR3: CASSVAGASTGELFF. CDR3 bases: TGTGCCAGCAGCGTAGCGGGAGCCTCCACCGGGGAGCTGTTTTTT.

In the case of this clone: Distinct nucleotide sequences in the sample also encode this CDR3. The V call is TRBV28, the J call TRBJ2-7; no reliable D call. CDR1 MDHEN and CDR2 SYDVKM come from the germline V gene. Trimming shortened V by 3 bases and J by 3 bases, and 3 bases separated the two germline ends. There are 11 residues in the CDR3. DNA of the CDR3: TGTGCCAGCAGTTTGATCTACGAGCAGTACTTC. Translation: CASSLIYEQYF.

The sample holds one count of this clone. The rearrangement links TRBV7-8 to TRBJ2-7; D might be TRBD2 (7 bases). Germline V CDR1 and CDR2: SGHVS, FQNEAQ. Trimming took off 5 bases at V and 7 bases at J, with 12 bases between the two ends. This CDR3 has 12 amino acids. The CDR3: CASSPRGAEQYF. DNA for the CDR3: TGTGCCAGCAGCCCCCGGGGGGCTGAGCAGTACTTC. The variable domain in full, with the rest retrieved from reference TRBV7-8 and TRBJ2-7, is GAGVSQSPRYKVAKRGQDVALRCDPISGHVSLFWYQQALGQGPEFLTYFQNEAQLDKSGLPSDRFFAERPEGSVSTLKIQRTQQEDSAVYLCASSPRGAEQYFGPGTRLTVT.

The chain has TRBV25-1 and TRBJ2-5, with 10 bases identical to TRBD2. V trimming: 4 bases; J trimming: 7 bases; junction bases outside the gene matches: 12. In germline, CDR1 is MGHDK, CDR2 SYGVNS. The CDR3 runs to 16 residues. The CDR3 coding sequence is TGTGCCAGCAGTGTTGAAGCGGGAGGGCCACAGGGGACCCAGTACTTC. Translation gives CASSVEAGGPQGTQYF.